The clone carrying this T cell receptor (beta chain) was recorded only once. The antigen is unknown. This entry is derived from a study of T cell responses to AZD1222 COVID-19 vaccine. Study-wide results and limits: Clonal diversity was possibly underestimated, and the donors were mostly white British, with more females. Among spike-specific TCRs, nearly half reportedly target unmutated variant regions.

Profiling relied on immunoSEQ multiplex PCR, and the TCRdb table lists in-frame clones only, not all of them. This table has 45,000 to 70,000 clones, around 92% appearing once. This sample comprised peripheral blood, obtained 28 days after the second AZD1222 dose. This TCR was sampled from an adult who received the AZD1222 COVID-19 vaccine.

CDR3 DNA: TGTGCCAGCAGCTTCGGGCGGGGCTCCCAAGAGACCCAGTACTTC. This encodes CASSFGRGSQETQYF. The chain couples TRBV5-4 to TRBJ2-5; tentatively, D is TRBD2 (6 bases). Germline CDR1 and CDR2: SGHNT and YYREEE (reference sequence). The CDR3 has 15 residues. V was clipped by 2 bases and J by 1 base, with 12 bases between them.